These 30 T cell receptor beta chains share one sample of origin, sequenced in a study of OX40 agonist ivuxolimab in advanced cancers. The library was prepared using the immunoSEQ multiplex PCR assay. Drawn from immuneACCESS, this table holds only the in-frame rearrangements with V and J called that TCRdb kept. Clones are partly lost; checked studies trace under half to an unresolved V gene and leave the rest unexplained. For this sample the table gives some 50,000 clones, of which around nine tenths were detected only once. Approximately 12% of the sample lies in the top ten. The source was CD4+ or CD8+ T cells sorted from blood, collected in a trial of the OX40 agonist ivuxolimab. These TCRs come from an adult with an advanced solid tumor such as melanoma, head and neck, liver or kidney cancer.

The CDR3 reads CASSQIGESDTQYF. CDR3 sequence (DNA): TGCGCCAGCAGCCAAATAGGGGAATCGGATACGCAGTATTTT. The chain carries TRBV4-1 and TRBJ2-3; possible D gene TRBD1, 5 bases. Germline assignment: CDR1 MGHRA and CDR2 YSYEKL. There are 14 residues in the CDR3. Trimming shortened V by 2 bases and J by 6 bases, and 12 bases separated the two germline ends.

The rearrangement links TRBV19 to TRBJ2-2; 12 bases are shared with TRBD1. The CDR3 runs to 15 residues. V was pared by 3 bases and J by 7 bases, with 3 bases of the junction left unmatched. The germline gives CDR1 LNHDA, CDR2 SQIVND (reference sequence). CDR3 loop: CASSIWDRGLGELFF. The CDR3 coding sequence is TGTGCCAGTAGTATCTGGGACAGGGGGCTCGGGGAGCTGTTTTTT.

CDR3: CASSQGAGTAYGELFF. The CDR3 DNA sequence: TGCGCCAGCAGCCAAGGGGCCGGGACAGCTTACGGGGAGCTGTTTTTT. The chain combines TRBV4-1 with TRBJ2-2; TRBD1 aligns across 7 bases. Germline-derived CDR1 and CDR2 are MGHRA and YSYEKL. The CDR3 loop spans 16 amino acids. With V trimmed by 1 base and J by 7 bases, 9 bases remained unmatched.

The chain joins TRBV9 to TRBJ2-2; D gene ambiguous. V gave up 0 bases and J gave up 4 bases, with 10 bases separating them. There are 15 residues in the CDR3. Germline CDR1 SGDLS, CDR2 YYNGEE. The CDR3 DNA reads TGTGCCAGCAGCGTAGTAGGATGGGGCACCGGGGAGCTGTTTTTT. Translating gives CASSVVGWGTGELFF.

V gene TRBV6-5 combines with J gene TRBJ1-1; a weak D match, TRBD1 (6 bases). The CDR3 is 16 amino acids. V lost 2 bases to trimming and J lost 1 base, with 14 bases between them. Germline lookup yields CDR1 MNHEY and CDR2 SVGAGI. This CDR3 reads CASSYRRGHPNTEAFF. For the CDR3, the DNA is TGTGCCAGCAGTTACAGGAGGGGACACCCGAACACTGAAGCTTTCTTT.

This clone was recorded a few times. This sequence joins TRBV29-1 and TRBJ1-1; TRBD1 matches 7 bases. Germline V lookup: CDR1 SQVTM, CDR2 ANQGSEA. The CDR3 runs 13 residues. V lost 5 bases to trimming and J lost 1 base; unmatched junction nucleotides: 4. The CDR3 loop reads CSVPRTGNTEAFF. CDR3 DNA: TGCAGCGTTCCACGGACAGGGAACACTGAAGCTTTCTTT.

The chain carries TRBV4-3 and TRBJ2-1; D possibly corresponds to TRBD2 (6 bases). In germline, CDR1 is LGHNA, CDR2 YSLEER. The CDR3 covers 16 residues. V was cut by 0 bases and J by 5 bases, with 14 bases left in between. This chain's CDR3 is CASSQDSRGANNEQFF. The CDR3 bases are TGCGCCAGCAGCCAAGATAGCCGCGGGGCTAACAATGAGCAGTTCTTC.

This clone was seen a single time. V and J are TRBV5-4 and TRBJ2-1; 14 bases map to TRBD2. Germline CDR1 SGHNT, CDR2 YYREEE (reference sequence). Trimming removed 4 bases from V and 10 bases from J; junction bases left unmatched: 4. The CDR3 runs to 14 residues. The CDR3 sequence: CASSPGLAGDEQFF. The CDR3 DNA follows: TGTGCCAGCAGCCCGGGACTAGCGGGAGACGAGCAGTTCTTC.

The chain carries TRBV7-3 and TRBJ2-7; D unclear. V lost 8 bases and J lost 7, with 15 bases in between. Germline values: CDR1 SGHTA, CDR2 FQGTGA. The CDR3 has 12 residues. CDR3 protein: CASASERREQYF. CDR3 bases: TGTGCCAGCGCTTCGGAGAGGCGAGAGCAGTACTTC.

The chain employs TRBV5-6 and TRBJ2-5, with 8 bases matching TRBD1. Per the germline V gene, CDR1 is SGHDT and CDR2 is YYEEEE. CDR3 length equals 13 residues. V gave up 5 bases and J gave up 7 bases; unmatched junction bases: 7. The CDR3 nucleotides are TGTGCCAGCAGTACCGGGACAGGCGGGACCCAGTACTTC. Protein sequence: CASSTGTGGTQYF.

CDR3 residues: CASSVGTGEETQYF. The CDR3 DNA follows: TGTGCCAGCAGCGTAGGGACAGGGGAAGAGACCCAGTACTTC. The chain links TRBV9 to TRBJ2-5; TRBD1 matches at 9 bases. Trimming cost V 0 bases and J 3 bases; bases outside gene matches: 0. Per the germline V gene, CDR1 is SGDLS and CDR2 is YYNGEE. The CDR3 runs 14 residues.

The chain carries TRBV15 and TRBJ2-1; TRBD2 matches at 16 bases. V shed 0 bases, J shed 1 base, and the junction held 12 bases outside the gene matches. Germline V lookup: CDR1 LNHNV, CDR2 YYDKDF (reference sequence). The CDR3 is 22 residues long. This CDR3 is CATSRDSVGGLAGGISYNEQFF. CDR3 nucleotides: TGTGCCACCAGCAGAGATAGCGTCGGGGGACTAGCGGGAGGGATATCCTACAATGAGCAGTTCTTC.

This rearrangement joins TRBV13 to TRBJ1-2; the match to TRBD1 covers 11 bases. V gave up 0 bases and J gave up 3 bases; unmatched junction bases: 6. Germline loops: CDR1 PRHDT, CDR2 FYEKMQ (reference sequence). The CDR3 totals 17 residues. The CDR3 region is CASSLGGQGERDYGYTF. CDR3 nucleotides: TGTGCCAGCAGCTTAGGGGGACAGGGGGAGAGGGACTATGGCTACACCTTC.

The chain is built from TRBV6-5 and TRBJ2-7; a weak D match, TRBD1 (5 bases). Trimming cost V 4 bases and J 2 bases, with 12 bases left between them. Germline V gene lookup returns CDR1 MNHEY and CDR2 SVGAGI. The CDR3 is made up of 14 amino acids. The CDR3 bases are TGTGCCAGCAGTTCACCCGTGGGGCCCTACGAGCAGTACTTC. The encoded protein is CASSSPVGPYEQYF.

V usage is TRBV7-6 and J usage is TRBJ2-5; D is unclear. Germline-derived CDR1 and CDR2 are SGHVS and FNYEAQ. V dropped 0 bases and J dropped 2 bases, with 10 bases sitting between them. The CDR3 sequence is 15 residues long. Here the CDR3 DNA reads TGTGCCAGCAGCTTAGCGTTGGCACCACAAGAGACCCAGTACTTC. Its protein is CASSLALAPQETQYF.

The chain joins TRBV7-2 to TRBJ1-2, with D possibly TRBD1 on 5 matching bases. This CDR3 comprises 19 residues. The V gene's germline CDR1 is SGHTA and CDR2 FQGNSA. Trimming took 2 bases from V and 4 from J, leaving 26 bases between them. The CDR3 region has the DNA TGTGCCAGCAGCTTATCAAGCAGGGACCCCCTCATCCCCGTCTATGGCTACACCTTC. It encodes CASSLSSRDPLIPVYGYTF.

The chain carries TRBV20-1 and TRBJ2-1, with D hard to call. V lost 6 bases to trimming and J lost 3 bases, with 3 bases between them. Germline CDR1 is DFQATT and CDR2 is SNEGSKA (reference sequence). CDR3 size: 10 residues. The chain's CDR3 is CSAFYNEQFF. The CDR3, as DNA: TGCAGTGCCTTCTACAATGAGCAGTTCTTC.

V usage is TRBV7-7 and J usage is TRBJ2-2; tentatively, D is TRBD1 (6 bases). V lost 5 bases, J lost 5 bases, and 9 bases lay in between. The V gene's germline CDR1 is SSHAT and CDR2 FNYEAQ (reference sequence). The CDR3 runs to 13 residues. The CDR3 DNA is TGTGCCAGCAGCCTAACAGGGACCGGGGAGCTGTTTTTT. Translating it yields CASSLTGTGELFF. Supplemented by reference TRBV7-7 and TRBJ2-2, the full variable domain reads GAGVSQSPRYKVTKRGQDVTLRCDPISSHATLYWYQQALGQGPEFLTYFNYEAQPDKSGLPSDRFSAERPEGSISTLTIQRTEQRDSAMYRCASSLTGTGELFFGEGSRLTVL.

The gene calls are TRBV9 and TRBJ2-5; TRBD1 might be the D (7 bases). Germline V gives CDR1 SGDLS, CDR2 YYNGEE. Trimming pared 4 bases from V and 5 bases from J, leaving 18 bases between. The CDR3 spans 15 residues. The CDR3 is CASSTVQGTGETQYF. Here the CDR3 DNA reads TGTGCCAGCAGCACTGTACAGGGGACTGGGGAGACCCAGTACTTC. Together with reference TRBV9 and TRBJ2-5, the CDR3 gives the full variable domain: DSGVTQTPKHLITATGQRVTLRCSPRSGDLSVYWYQQSLDQGLQFLIQYYNGEERAKGNILERFSAQQFPDLHSELNLSSLELGDSALYFCASSTVQGTGETQYFGPGTRLLVL.

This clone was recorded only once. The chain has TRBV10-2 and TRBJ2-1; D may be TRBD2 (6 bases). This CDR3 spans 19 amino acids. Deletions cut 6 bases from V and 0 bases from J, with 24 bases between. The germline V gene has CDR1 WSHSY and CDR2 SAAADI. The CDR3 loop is CASSHRPGLLQSSYNEQFF. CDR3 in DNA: TGCGCCAGCAGCCACAGACCGGGACTCCTTCAAAGCTCCTACAATGAGCAGTTCTTC.

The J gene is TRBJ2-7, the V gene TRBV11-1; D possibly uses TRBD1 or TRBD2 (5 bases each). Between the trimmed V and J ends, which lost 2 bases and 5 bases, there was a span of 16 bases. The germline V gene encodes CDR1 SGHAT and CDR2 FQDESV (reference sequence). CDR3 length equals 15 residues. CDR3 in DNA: TGTGCCAGCAGCTTAATCGACAGTGAGGGCCACGAGCAGTACTTC. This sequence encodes CASSLIDSEGHEQYF.

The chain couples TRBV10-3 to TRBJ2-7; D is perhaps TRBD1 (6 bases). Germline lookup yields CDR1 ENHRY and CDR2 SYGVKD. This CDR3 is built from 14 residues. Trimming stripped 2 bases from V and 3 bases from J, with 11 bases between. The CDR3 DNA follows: TGTGCCATCAGTGAGGGGACATCGTACTACGAGCAGTACTTC. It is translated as CAISEGTSYYEQYF.

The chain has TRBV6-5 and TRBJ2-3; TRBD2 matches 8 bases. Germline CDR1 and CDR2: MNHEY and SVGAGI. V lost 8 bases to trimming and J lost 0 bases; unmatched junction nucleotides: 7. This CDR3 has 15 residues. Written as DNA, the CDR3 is TGTGCCAGCTCGCCTTTAGCGGGAAGCACAGATACGCAGTATTTT. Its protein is CASSPLAGSTDTQYF.

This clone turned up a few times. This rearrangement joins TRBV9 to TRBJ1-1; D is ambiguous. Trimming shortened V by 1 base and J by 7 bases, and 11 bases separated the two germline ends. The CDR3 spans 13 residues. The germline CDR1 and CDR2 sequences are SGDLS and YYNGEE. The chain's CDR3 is CASSVSGTSEAFF. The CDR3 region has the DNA TGTGCCAGCAGCGTAAGTGGAACAAGTGAAGCTTTCTTT. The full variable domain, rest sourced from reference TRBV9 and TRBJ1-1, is DSGVTQTPKHLITATGQRVTLRCSPRSGDLSVYWYQQSLDQGLQFLIQYYNGEERAKGNILERFSAQQFPDLHSELNLSSLELGDSALYFCASSVSGTSEAFFGQGTRLTVV.

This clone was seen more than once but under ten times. The CDR3 spells CAWSRVEDKETQYF. The CDR3, as DNA: TGTGCCTGGAGTCGGGTAGAGGACAAAGAGACCCAGTACTTC. This chain uses TRBV30 with TRBJ2-5; a possible D gene is TRBD1 (5 bases). This CDR3 is built from 14 residues. The germline gives CDR1 GTSNPN, CDR2 SVGIG (reference sequence). V was trimmed by 2 bases and J by 3 bases, leaving 13 bases between them.

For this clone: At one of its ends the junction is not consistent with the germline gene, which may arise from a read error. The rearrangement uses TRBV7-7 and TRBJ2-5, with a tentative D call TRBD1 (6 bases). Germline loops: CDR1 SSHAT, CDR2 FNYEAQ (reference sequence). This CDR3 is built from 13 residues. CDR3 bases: TGTGCTAGCAGCTTCCCAGGGGAAGAGACCCAGTACTTC. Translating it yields CASSFPGEETQYF. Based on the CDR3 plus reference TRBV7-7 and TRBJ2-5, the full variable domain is GAGVSQSPRYKVTKRGQDVTLRCDPISSHATLYWYQQALGQGPEFLTYFNYEAQPDKSGLPSDRFSAERPEGSISTLTIQRTEQRDSAMYRCASSFPGEETQYFGPGTRLLVL.

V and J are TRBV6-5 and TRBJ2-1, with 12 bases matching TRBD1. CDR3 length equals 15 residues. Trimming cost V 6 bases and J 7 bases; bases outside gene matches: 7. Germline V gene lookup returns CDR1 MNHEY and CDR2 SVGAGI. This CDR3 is CASSWGQGAENEQFF. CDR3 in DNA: TGTGCCAGCAGCTGGGGACAGGGGGCTGAAAATGAGCAGTTCTTC.

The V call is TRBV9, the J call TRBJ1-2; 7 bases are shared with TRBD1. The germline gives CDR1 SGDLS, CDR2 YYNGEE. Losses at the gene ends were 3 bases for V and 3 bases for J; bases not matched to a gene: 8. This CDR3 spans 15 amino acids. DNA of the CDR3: TGTGCCAGCAGCGGGAGGGCAGGGGGGCACTATGGCTACACCTTC. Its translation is CASSGRAGGHYGYTF.

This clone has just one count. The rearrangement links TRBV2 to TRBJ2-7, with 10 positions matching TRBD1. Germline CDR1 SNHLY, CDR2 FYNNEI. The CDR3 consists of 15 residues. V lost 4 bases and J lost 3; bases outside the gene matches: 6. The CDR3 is CASSVSGTGDYEQYF. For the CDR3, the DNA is TGTGCCAGCAGTGTATCCGGGACAGGGGACTACGAGCAGTACTTC.

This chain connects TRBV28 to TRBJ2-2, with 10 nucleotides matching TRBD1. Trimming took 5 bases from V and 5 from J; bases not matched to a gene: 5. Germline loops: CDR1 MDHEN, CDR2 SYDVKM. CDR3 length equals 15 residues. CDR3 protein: CASSPRTGGTGELFF. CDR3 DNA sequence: TGTGCCAGCAGTCCCCGGACAGGGGGGACCGGGGAGCTGTTTTTT.